This T cell receptor (beta chain) was obtained from a study of blood T cells in healthy people across ages. Study-wide findings and caveats: Per million T cells, the diversity of TCR beta decreased roughly linearly as age advanced. Diversity was higher, and naive CD4+ cells more numerous, in long-lived donors than in aged donors.

The count of this clonotype is one. Its specificity is not known. The CDR3 contains 13 residues. Trimming shortened V by 3 bases and J by 2 bases, and 5 bases separated the two germline ends. From germline, CDR1 is SGHTA and CDR2 FQGNSA. Through a sample-barcoded 5' primer and a J-beta primer mix, a second PCR was run for about 6 to 11 cycles. Each cDNA molecule was tagged by a template-switch adaptor that had 12 random nucleotides. MiXCR was run by TCRdb on the 5' RACE reads, yielding one entry per CDR3 protein. The table lists hundreds of thousands of distinct CDR3 sequences, more than 40% of them singletons. Every donor gave 9.5 to 10 milliliters of peripheral blood.

V and J are TRBV7-2 and TRBJ1-3; D gene ambiguous. The receptor's source is a woman aged 60-75 years in good health. The sample comprised blood. The CDR3 DNA sequence: TGTGCCAGCAGCTTTTCCCCTGGAAACACCATATATTTT. This sequence encodes CASSFSPGNTIYF.